The subject of this entry is one T cell receptor beta chain. This clone occurred many times. What antigen it recognizes has not been identified. No base-level quality is on record; no much larger clone is a single base apart. The source of the sample is a study of blood T cell repertoires in COVID-19 (dated by TCRdb to between 2020 and 2021). General notes on the study: The collaborator samples originated in the United States, Italy and Spain and spanned the acute and convalescent phases of COVID-19. Where HLA class I and class II types were available, the types were taken from metadata supplied by the sample provider, not from assay-based typing. Samples were obtained from the ongoing ImmuneRACE study (first 160 participants) and from about 1,300 subjects provided by 6 global collaborators. The sample metadata nearly always contained a de-identified subject ID, COVID-19 status, age in years and sex. The repertoires were made available in a free public database intended to serve as a resource for research on the immune response to SARS-CoV-2. Subjects who had been exposed to COVID-19, were actively infected with it, or had recovered from it provided the deeply sampled blood TCRbeta repertoires that made up the dataset. The material from the prospective study consisted of cDNA or gDNA derived from T cells, B-cell-depleted T cells, or PBMCs.

CDR1 and CDR2 are drawn from the germline V gene: SNHLY, FYNNEI. Including the terminal cysteine and phenylalanine, the CDR3 comprises 13 residues. The CDR3 DNA has 39 bases and is translated from base 1. The junction shows trimming of 8 bases on V and 4 bases on J, plus 15 bases between the germline ends. The immunoSEQ Assay, a bias-controlled multiplex PCR, was used to amplify TCRbeta CDR3 regions from genomic DNA. The study's processing was this. The number of nucleated cells in each sample was estimated by amplification of reference gene primers within the assay. To quantify the absolute abundance of each unique TCRbeta CDR3 rearrangement, sequence reads were collapsed and filtered. For each sample, productive Simpson clonality was calculated as the square root of Simpson's diversity index across productive rearrangements. Imported from immuneACCESS, the table was reduced by TCRdb to in-frame sequences with V and J called. These copies leave out some clones; in studies compared against another copy, an unresolved V gene accounts for under half, and the cause of the remainder is not known. Clone size and the V and J calls come from that table; the DNA yielded D and trimming. This sample gives 200,000 or so clones in total; about four fifths of them show up just once. In total, the top ten clones hold 4.8% of the sample.

Here is what the overall study found, with its caveats: How much clinical and demographic metadata was included differed by source and by participant, and the metadata was provided uncurated.

Participants in the prospective study were aged roughly 18 to 90 years, lived in 20 to 25 United States geographic areas, and enrolled through a virtual design. In the prospective study, participants were assigned to cohorts based on the clinical history participants reported in a screening survey and a study questionnaire. Exposed participants had been in contact with someone with a PCR-confirmed or clinician-diagnosed COVID-19 case within 2 weeks of study entry. In the prospective study, whole blood, serum and a nasopharyngeal or oropharyngeal swab were collected from each participant by mobile phlebotomists. Participants in the prospective study had the option to provide additional blood draws and questionnaires over a 2-month period. Before DNA extraction, prospective study blood samples were shipped either frozen or at room temperature.

Sequencing was performed on PBMCs or T cells enriched from blood (not recorded which). The sequence joins TRBV2 to TRBJ2-7, with no confidently assigned D gene. The sequence came from a woman between 50 and 59 years old who had been exposed to COVID-19. The nucleotide sequence reads TGTGCCAGCCAACGTAAATTGGCTTACGAGCAGTACTTC. Its translation reads: CASQRKLAYEQYF.